The 29 T cell receptor beta chains given below trace back to one sample, sequenced in a study of blood T cells in healthy people across ages. The authors ran a second PCR of about 6 to 11 cycles using a sample-barcoded 5' primer and a J-beta primer mix. TCRdb re-derived calls from the 5' RACE reads in MiXCR, one entry per CDR3 protein. The sample lists around 580,000 distinct CDR3 sequences, roughly 43% seen once, with roughly 25% in the top ten. Sequenced material: blood. The receptor source for this set is a man older than 75 in good health.

There are a few counts of this clonotype. The V and J genes are TRBV5-1 and TRBJ2-3, with D perhaps matching TRBD1 (5 bases). V lost 0 bases and J 2 bases, leaving 13 bases between the germline ends. There are 16 residues in the CDR3. Germline CDR1 reads SGHRS; CDR2 reads YFSETQ. The CDR3 region is CASSLAGRATTDTQYF. CDR3 DNA: TGCGCCAGCAGCTTGGCTGGCAGGGCCACCACAGATACGCAGTATTTT.

As DNA, the CDR3 is TGTGCCGGTAGTCCCGGACCCACTAACTATGGCTACACCTTC. Its protein product is CAGSPGPTNYGYTF. This chain joins TRBV6-6 and TRBJ1-2; D is undetermined. Germline CDR1 and CDR2: MNHNY and SVGAGI (reference sequence). The CDR3 contains 14 residues. V shed 11 bases and J shed 0 bases, with 16 bases lying between them.

This clonotype was observed a few times. J is TRBJ2-5 and V is TRBV4-1; D remains unclear. The CDR3 is 13 residues long. Trimming shortened V by 0 bases and J by 1 base, and 3 bases separated the two germline ends. From germline, CDR1 is MGHRA and CDR2 YSYEKL. The DNA of the CDR3 is TGCGCCAGCAGCCAAGAAATCCAAGAGACCCAGTACTTC. Its translation is CASSQEIQETQYF.

The table lists this clonotype with a few counts. This chain connects TRBV7-3 to TRBJ2-1; D is possibly TRBD2 (5 bases). The V end was cut by 5 bases, the J end by 0 bases, with 14 bases between. Germline V gives CDR1 SGHTA, CDR2 FQGTGA. This CDR3 has 16 amino acids. The CDR3, as DNA: TGTGCCAGCAGCCCCCGAGAGCGGAGCTCCTACAATGAGCAGTTCTTC. This sequence encodes CASSPRERSSYNEQFF. The full variable domain, rest sourced from reference TRBV7-3 and TRBJ2-1, is GAGVSQTPSNKVTEKGKYVELRCDPISGHTALYWYRQSLGQGPEFLIYFQGTGAADDSGLPNDRFFAVRPEGSVSTLKIQRTERGDSAVYLCASSPRERSSYNEQFFGPGTRLTVL.

This clonotype was found once. The J gene is TRBJ2-7, the V gene TRBV4-1; D not certain. V shed 2 bases and J shed 1 base, with 6 bases lying between them. The CDR3 runs to 13 residues. Germline V gene sequence: CDR1 MGHRA, CDR2 YSYEKL. CDR3: CASSQPGSYEQYF. CDR3 in DNA: TGCGCCAGCAGCCAACCCGGGTCCTACGAGCAGTACTTC.

This clonotype was seen at least ten times. This chain joins TRBV7-9 and TRBJ2-7; D is ambiguous. The germline CDR1 and CDR2 sequences are SEHNR and FQNEAQ (reference sequence). This CDR3 comprises 13 residues. V lost 5 bases to trimming and J lost 6 bases, with 14 bases between them. DNA for the CDR3: TGTGCCAGCAGCCTAGGTGGAGATCGCGAGCAGTACTTC. Translated: CASSLGGDREQYF.

CDR3 nucleotide sequence: TGCAGCGTTGCCCTGACAGGGAATGCCCACGAGCAGTACTTC. This encodes CSVALTGNAHEQYF. The rearrangement links TRBV29-1 to TRBJ2-7, with TRBD1 matching 7 bases. The CDR3 sequence is 14 residues long. Losses at the gene ends were 4 bases for V and 5 bases for J; bases not matched to a gene: 11. The V gene's germline CDR1 is SQVTM and CDR2 ANQGSEA.

There are a few counts of this clonotype. CDR3 sequence reads: CSASTSTMSNEQFF. The CDR3 DNA reads as TGCAGTGCTAGTACTAGCACCATGAGCAATGAGCAGTTCTTC. The chain recombines TRBV20-1 with TRBJ2-1, with a possible D match to TRBD2 (6 bases). CDR1 and CDR2 from the germline V gene are DFQATT and SNEGSKA (reference sequence). The CDR3 loop spans 14 amino acids. V gave up 3 bases and J gave up 6 bases, with 15 bases separating them.

This clonotype turned up a few times. The rearrangement links TRBV29-1 to TRBJ2-6, with a tentative D call TRBD1 (6 bases). The CDR3 is 16 residues long. Germline CDR1 and CDR2: SQVTM and ANQGSEA. Trimming pared 7 bases from V and 0 bases from J, leaving 16 bases between. The CDR3 here is CSATTGSYSGANVLTF. The CDR3 region has the DNA TGCAGCGCTACGACAGGATCTTACTCTGGGGCCAACGTCCTGACTTTC.

J is TRBJ2-3 and V is TRBV29-1, with D possibly being TRBD2 (6 bases). V was cut by 7 bases and J by 1 base, with 18 bases left in between. CDR3 length: 15 residues. From germline, CDR1 is SQVTM and CDR2 ANQGSEA. The CDR3 sequence: CSAKGGLGGTDTQYF. Here the CDR3 DNA reads TGCAGCGCCAAAGGAGGGCTAGGGGGCACAGATACGCAGTATTTT.

The V gene is TRBV10-3, the J gene TRBJ1-1, with 7 positions matching TRBD1. CDR1 is ENHRY and CDR2 is SYGVKD in the germline V gene. The CDR3 totals 14 residues. V lost 2 bases, J lost 2 bases, and 2 bases stayed unmatched. The CDR3 loop reads CAISERTGNTEAFF. Written as DNA, the CDR3 is TGTGCCATCAGTGAGCGGACAGGTAACACTGAAGCTTTCTTT.

This sequence joins TRBV28 and TRBJ2-7, with D maybe TRBD2 (5 bases). The CDR3 spans 15 residues. The V end lost 5 bases, the J end lost 2 bases, and 16 bases lay between the germline ends. CDR1 MDHEN and CDR2 SYDVKM come from the germline V gene. The CDR3 coding sequence is TGTGCCAGCAGTCTAACGGGAACAAGTGCCTACGAGCAGTACTTC. It codes for CASSLTGTSAYEQYF. Full variable domain (rest looked up from reference TRBV28 and TRBJ2-7): DVKVTQSSRYLVKRTGEKVFLECVQDMDHENMFWYRQDPGLGLRLIYFSYDVKMKEKGDIPEGYSVSREKKERFSLILESASTNQTSMYLCASSLTGTSAYEQYFGPGTRLTVT.

The chain carries TRBV7-9 and TRBJ2-1, with no clear D. Germline CDR1 reads SEHNR; CDR2 reads FQNEAQ (reference sequence). This CDR3 has 15 residues. V lost 6 bases to trimming and J lost 0 bases, with 12 bases between them. As DNA, the CDR3 is TGTGCCAGCAGATTTACGCAGAGCTCCTACAATGAGCAGTTCTTC. Translating gives CASRFTQSSYNEQFF.

This clonotype was found a few times. This chain's CDR3 is CASSKRASDTDTQYF. DNA for the CDR3: TGTGCCAGCAGCAAGCGGGCTAGCGACACAGATACGCAGTATTTT. This chain connects TRBV21-1 to TRBJ2-3; TRBD2 was called by the table and not checked on the DNA. TRBV21-1 represents a pseudogene. The CDR3 totals 15 residues.

Only one count was recorded for this clonotype. The chain has TRBV5-6 and TRBJ2-7; perhaps TRBD2 as D (6 bases). Trimming took off 3 bases at V and 6 bases at J, with 16 bases between the two ends. The CDR3 extends over 14 amino acids. The germline gives CDR1 SGHDT, CDR2 YYEEEE. Here the CDR3 reads CASSSTYGSCEQYF. The CDR3 DNA reads TGTGCCAGCAGCTCCACTTACGGGAGCTGCGAGCAGTACTTC.

V is TRBV7-2 and J is TRBJ1-4, with D unresolved. V was cut by 1 base and J by 11 bases, with 8 bases left in between. Germline V lookup: CDR1 SGHTA, CDR2 FQGNSA. This CDR3 contains 12 residues. The CDR3 spells CASSLEFGKLFF. The CDR3 nucleotides read TGTGCCAGCAGCTTAGAATTCGGTAAACTGTTTTTT.

In its sample, this clonotype was seen a few times. The genes are TRBV29-1 and TRBJ1-1; no clear D. This CDR3 region has 11 residues. CDR1 is SQVTM, CDR2 ANQGSEA, per germline. Trimming shortened V by 4 bases and J by 4 bases, and 7 bases separated the two germline ends. CDR3 sequence: CSVGLGTEAFF. Written as DNA, the CDR3 is TGCAGCGTTGGCTTGGGCACTGAAGCTTTCTTT.

The V and J genes are TRBV20-1 and TRBJ2-1; 8 bases are shared with TRBD2. Germline CDR1 and CDR2: DFQATT and SNEGSKA (reference sequence). The CDR3 consists of 15 residues. Unmatched junction bases numbered 2, after V lost 1 base and J lost 0 bases. CDR3 nucleotides: TGCAGTGCTAGAGTGACTAGCGTCTCCTACAATGAGCAGTTCTTC. Its translation is CSARVTSVSYNEQFF.

The rearrangement links TRBV12-3 or TRBV12-4 to TRBJ2-7, with D unresolved. This CDR3 is built from 13 residues. V was cut by 5 bases and J by 12 bases, with 20 bases left in between. The CDR3 here is CASSPISKETRYF. The CDR3, as DNA: TGTGCCAGCAGTCCCATTTCTAAAGAGACCCGGTACTTC.

This chain uses TRBV6-1 with TRBJ2-4, with unresolved D. CDR1 is MNHNS, CDR2 SASEGT, per germline. The CDR3 covers 17 residues. The V and J ends lost 2 bases and 4 bases respectively, with 18 bases between them. In DNA, the CDR3 is TGTGCCAGCAGTGAACCGAGAGACTCGATAGGGAAAAACATTCAGTACTTC. Protein: CASSEPRDSIGKNIQYF.

The chain uses TRBV4-3 and TRBJ2-1; the D gene is possibly TRBD1 (6 bases). The length of the CDR3 is 16 residues. Deletions cut 0 bases from V and 7 bases from J, with 16 bases between. CDR1 is LGHNA, CDR2 YSLEER, per germline. CDR3 nucleotide sequence: TGCGCCAGCAGCCAAGAACCCCTGGGGGCCAATAATGAGCAGTTCTTC. Translation gives CASSQEPLGANNEQFF.

A word on this clonotype: One end of the junction fails to match germline, which may point to a read error. The chain joins TRBV12-3 or TRBV12-4 to TRBJ1-2; D possibly corresponds to TRBD1 (5 bases). CDR3 length: 14 amino acids. The DNA of the CDR3 is TGTGCCGGCAGTCTTCGAGGGAGGGGCTATGGCTACACCTTC. Residues: CAGSLRGRGYGYTF.

This clonotype was seen repeatedly, ten times or more. The chain recombines TRBV6-6 with TRBJ1-5; maybe TRBD1 (5 bases). Germline assignment: CDR1 MNHNY and CDR2 SVGAGI (reference sequence). V lost 7 bases and J lost 4, with 17 bases in between. The CDR3 runs 15 residues. The CDR3 coding sequence is TGTGCCAGCATGGGCCTAAGGGGCGATAATCAGCCCCAGCATTTT. Its translation is CASMGLRGDNQPQHF.

This clonotype was recorded at least ten times. The chain uses TRBV6-6 and TRBJ1-1; perhaps TRBD1 as D (6 bases). Trimming took off 0 bases at V and 1 base at J, with 9 bases between the two ends. CDR3 length: 15 residues. Germline assignment: CDR1 MNHNY and CDR2 SVGAGI (reference sequence). CDR3 sequence reads: CASSYSQDRNTEAFF. The DNA of the CDR3 is TGTGCCAGCAGTTACTCCCAGGACAGGAACACTGAAGCTTTCTTT.

The chain is built from TRBV6-5 and TRBJ1-4, with D possibly being TRBD1 (5 bases). The V gene's germline CDR1 is MNHEY and CDR2 SVGAGI. Trimming removed 0 bases from V and 14 bases from J, with 25 bases in between. CDR3 length equals 17 residues. The CDR3 sequence: CASSYSILSRVNGKLFF. In DNA, the CDR3 is TGTGCCAGCAGTTACTCGATTCTTAGCAGGGTGAATGGAAAGCTGTTTTTT.

This clonotype was seen a few times. The chain recombines TRBV29-1 with TRBJ1-2, with unresolved D. Per germline, CDR1 SQVTM and CDR2 ANQGSEA. The CDR3 covers 13 residues. V was pared by 4 bases and J by 3 bases, with 12 bases between. CDR3 region: CSVAISTHYGYTF. The CDR3 region has the DNA TGCAGCGTTGCGATCAGCACCCACTATGGCTACACCTTC.

The J gene is TRBJ2-7, the V gene TRBV7-2; D might be TRBD1 or TRBD2, each matching 5 bases. CDR3 size: 16 residues. Germline V gene sequence: CDR1 SGHTA, CDR2 FQGNSA. The V end was cut by 3 bases, the J end by 2 bases, with 17 bases between. DNA of the CDR3: TGTGCCAGCAGCTTGGGGGTCGCGACAGCAGCCTACGAGCAGTACTTC. Translation gives CASSLGVATAAYEQYF.

This clonotype was found a few times. This chain's CDR3 is CASSLGLKNTEAFF. As DNA, the CDR3 is TGTGCCAGCAGCTTAGGTCTTAAGAACACTGAAGCTTTCTTT. The chain recombines TRBV7-9 with TRBJ1-1; D not certain. The CDR3 covers 14 residues. The V gene's germline CDR1 is SEHNR and CDR2 FQNEAQ (reference sequence). The ends were cut back, 1 base at V and 1 base at J, with 7 bases in the middle.

This clonotype was counted only a few times. V gene TRBV4-3 combines with J gene TRBJ2-3; no clear D. This CDR3 contains 14 residues. V was cut by 2 bases and J by 9 bases, with 15 bases left in between. CDR1 LGHNA and CDR2 YSLEER come from the germline V gene. In DNA form, the CDR3 reads TGCGCCAGCAGCCAATCTCGTTTAGGCTCGACGCAGTATTTT. Protein product: CASSQSRLGSTQYF.